The source of this TCR beta chain is a study of cytomegalovirus exposure and HLA in healthy donors. The wider study: Tens of millions of unique TCRs from HLA-typed donors were held in an early release of data. The study, taken as a whole, reports: In a later analysis, common viral pathogens appeared linked to several of the most significant clusters. The classifier was said to identify cytomegalovirus status with high specificity and sensitivity.

The primer mix had 60 Vbeta and 13 Jbeta primers. Data came from immunoSEQ multiplex PCR; TCRdb stores just in-frame clones and leaves some out. The sample gives 130,000 to 150,000 clones, 78% of which show up once; about 2.9% is in the top ten. Per the germline V gene, CDR1 is MNHEY and CDR2 is SVGAGI. Germline trimming cut 6 bases from V and 1 base from J; bases unmatched to any gene: 6. The CDR3 covers 14 residues. The donors comprised healthy bone marrow donors. The sample holds a few counts of this clone. Its antigen is unidentified. The sequence was collected from a female donor in good health and CMV-seronegative. Sequenced: PBMCs. This chain connects TRBV6-5 to TRBJ2-7, with 7 positions matching TRBD1. The CDR3 region is CASSLNRGSYEQYF. The CDR3 bases are TGTGCCAGCAGCCTGAACAGGGGATCCTACGAGCAGTACTTC.